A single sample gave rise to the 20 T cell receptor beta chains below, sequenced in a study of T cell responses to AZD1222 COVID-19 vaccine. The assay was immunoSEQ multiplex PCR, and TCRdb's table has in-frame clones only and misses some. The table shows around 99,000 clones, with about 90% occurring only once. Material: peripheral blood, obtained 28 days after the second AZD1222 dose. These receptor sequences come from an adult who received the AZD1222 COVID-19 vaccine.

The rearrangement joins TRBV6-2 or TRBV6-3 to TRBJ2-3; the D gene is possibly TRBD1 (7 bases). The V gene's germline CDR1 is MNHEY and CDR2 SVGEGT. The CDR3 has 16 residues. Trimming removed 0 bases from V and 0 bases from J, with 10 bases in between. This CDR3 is CASSYSTGTSTDTQYF. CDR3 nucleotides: TGTGCCAGCAGTTACTCGACAGGGACTAGCACAGATACGCAGTATTTT.

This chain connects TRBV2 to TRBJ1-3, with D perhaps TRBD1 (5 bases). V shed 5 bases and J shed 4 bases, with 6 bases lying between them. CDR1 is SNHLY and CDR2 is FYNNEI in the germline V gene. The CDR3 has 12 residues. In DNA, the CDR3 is TGTGCCAGCAGTAGACAGGGAAACACCATATATTTT. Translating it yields CASSRQGNTIYF.

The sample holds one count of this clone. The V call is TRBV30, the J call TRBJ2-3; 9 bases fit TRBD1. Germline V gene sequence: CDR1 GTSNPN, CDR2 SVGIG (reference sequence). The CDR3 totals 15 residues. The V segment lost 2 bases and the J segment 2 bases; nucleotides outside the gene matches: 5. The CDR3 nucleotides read TGTGCCTGGAGTCGGACAGGGGATAACACAGATACGCAGTATTTT. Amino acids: CAWSRTGDNTDTQYF.

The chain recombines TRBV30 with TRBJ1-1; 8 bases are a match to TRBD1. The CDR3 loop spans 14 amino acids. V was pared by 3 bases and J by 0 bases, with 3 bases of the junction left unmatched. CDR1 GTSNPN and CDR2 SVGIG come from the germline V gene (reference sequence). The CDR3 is CAWRRTGLNTEAFF. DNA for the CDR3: TGTGCCTGGAGAAGGACAGGGCTGAACACTGAAGCTTTCTTT.

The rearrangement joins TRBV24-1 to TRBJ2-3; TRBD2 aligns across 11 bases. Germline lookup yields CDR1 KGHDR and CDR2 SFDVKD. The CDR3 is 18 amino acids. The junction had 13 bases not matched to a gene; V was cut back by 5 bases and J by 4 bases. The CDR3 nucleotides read TGTGCCACCAGTGCTCCGGGACTAGCGGATAGGGTGGCAGATACGCAGTATTTT. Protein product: CATSAPGLADRVADTQYF.

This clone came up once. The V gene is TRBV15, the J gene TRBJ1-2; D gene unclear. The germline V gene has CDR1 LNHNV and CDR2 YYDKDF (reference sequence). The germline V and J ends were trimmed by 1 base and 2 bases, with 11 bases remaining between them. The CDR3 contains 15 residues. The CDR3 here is CATSRAFLSNYGYTF. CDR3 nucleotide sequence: TGTGCCACCAGCAGAGCCTTCCTATCCAACTATGGCTACACCTTC.

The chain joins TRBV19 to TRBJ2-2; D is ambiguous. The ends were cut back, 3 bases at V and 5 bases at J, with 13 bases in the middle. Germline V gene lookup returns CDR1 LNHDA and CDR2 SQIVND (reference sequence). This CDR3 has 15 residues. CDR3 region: CASSIGETRTGELFF. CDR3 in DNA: TGTGCCAGTAGTATTGGGGAAACGAGGACCGGGGAGCTGTTTTTT. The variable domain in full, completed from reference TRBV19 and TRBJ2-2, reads DGGITQSPKYLFRKEGQNVTLSCEQNLNHDAMYWYRQDPGQGLRLIYYSQIVNDFQKGDIAEGYSVSREKKESFPLTVTSAQKNPTAFYLCASSIGETRTGELFFGEGSRLTVL.

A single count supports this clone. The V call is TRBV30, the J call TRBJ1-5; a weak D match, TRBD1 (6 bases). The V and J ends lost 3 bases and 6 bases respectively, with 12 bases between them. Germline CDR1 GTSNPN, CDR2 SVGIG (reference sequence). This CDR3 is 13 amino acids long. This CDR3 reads CAWRLQGGQPQHF. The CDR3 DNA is TGTGCCTGGAGGCTACAGGGAGGTCAGCCCCAGCATTTT.

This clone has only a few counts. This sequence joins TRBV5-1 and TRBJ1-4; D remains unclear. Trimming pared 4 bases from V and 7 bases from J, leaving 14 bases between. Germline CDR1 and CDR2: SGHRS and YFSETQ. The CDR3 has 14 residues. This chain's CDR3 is CASSPSLRTEKLFF. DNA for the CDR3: TGCGCCAGCAGCCCGTCACTAAGGACTGAAAAACTGTTTTTT.

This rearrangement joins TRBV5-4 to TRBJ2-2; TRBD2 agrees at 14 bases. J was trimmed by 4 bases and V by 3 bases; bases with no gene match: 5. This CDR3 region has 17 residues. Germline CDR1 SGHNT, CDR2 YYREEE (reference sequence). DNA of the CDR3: TGTGCCAGCAGCTCCGTTGGGACTAGCGGGGGCACCGGGGAGCTGTTTTTT. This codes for CASSSVGTSGGTGELFF.

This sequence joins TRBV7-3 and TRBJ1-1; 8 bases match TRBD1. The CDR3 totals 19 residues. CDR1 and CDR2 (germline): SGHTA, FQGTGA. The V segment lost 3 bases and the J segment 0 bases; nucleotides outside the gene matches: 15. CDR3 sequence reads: CASSFAGLRRDRLNTEAFF. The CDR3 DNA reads TGTGCCAGCAGCTTCGCTGGACTTAGAAGGGACAGGTTGAACACTGAAGCTTTCTTT. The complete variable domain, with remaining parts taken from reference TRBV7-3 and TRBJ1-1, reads GAGVSQTPSNKVTEKGKYVELRCDPISGHTALYWYRQSLGQGPEFLIYFQGTGAADDSGLPNDRFFAVRPEGSVSTLKIQRTERGDSAVYLCASSFAGLRRDRLNTEAFFGQGTRLTVV.

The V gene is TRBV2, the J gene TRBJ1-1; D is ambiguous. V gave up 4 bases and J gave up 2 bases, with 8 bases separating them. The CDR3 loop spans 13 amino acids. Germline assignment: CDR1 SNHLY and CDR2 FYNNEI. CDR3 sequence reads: CASSVGQNTEAFF. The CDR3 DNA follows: TGTGCCAGCAGTGTCGGGCAAAACACTGAAGCTTTCTTT.

CDR3 in amino acids: CSASDSGLAAQHF. In DNA, the CDR3 is TGCAGCGCTTCGGACAGCGGACTTGCGGCCCAGCATTTT. The chain employs TRBV29-1 and TRBJ1-5; D perhaps matches TRBD1 (6 bases). This CDR3 spans 13 amino acids. Germline assignment: CDR1 SQVTM and CDR2 ANQGSEA. Trimming removed 7 bases at V and 11 bases at J, with 21 bases between.

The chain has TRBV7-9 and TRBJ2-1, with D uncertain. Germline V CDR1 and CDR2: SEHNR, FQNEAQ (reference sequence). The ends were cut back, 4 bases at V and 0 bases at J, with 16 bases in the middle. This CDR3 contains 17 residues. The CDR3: CASSSRAGPSSYNEQFF. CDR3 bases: TGTGCCAGCAGCTCCCGGGCCGGGCCGAGCTCCTACAATGAGCAGTTCTTC.

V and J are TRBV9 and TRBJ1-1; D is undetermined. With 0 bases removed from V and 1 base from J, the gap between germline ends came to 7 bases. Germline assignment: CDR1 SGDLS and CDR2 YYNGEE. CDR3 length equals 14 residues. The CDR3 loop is CASSVVWGNTEAFF. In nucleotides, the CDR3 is TGTGCCAGCAGCGTAGTCTGGGGGAACACTGAAGCTTTCTTT.

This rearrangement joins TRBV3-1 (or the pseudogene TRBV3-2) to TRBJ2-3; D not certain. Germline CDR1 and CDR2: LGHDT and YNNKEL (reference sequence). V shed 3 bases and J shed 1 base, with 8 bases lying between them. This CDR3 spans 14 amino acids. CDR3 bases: TGTGCCAGCAGCCACCTCCAAGGCACAGATACGCAGTATTTT. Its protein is CASSHLQGTDTQYF.

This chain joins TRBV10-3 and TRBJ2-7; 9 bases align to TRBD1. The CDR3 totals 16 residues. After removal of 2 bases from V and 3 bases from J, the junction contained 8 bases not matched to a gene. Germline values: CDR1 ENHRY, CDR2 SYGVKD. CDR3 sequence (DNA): TGTGCCATCAGTGAGGGAATCGGGACAGGGTTCTACGAGCAGTACTTC. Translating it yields CAISEGIGTGFYEQYF.

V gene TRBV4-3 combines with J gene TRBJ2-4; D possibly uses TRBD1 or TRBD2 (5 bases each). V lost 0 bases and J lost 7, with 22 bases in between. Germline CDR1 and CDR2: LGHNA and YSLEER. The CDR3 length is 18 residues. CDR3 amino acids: CASSQDMPGASGANIQYF. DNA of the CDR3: TGCGCCAGCAGCCAAGATATGCCCGGGGCCAGTGGTGCGAACATTCAGTACTTC.

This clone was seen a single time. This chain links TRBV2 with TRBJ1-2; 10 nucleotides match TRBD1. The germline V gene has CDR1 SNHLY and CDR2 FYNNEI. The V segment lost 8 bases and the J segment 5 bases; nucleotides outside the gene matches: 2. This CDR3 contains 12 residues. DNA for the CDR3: TGTGCCAGCGGACAGGGGGGGTATGGCTACACCTTC. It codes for CASGQGGYGYTF.

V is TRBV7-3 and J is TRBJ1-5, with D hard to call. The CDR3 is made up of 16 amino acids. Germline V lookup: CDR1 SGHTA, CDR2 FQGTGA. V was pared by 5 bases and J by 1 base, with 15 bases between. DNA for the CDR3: TGTGCCAGCAGCCGGGAAGGCATTGGGAGCAATCAGCCCCAGCATTTT. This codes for CASSREGIGSNQPQHF. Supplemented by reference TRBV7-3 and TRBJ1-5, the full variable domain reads GAGVSQTPSNKVTEKGKYVELRCDPISGHTALYWYRQSLGQGPEFLIYFQGTGAADDSGLPNDRFFAVRPEGSVSTLKIQRTERGDSAVYLCASSREGIGSNQPQHFGDGTRLSIL.